This TCR beta chain is drawn from a study of shared clonotypes between healthy human individuals. In the study overall: Plates per donor: three CD4 naive, three CD4 memory, two CD8 naive, one CD8 memory. Study results and caveats: Memory subsets had estimated richness that was generally smaller than that of naive subsets. Shared clonotypes across all four donors exceeded non-shared ones in generation probability.

Comment on this clone: Its antigen is unidentified.

Some clones are missing from TCRdb's copy, which holds only in-frame ones; the method was immunoSEQ multiplex PCR. The sample includes about 1.1 million clones, 75% to 85% of them seen just once. Donors, healthy HIV-negative adults, lacked recent acute infections or vaccinations. The V end was cut by 6 bases, the J end by 3 bases, with 26 bases between. Germline lookup yields CDR1 SNHLY and CDR2 FYNNEI. CDR3 size: 19 residues. The clonotype originates from a man between 18 and 35 years old in good health. Some clones in this sample may be carry-over from other donors' samples. The chain combines TRBV2 with TRBJ2-2; no clear D gene. Sample: memory CD4+ T cells from PBMCs. The subset: CD45RA-negative fraction. Here the CDR3 DNA reads TGTGCCAGCAGGGGCTTCGGCGCGGTCTCAAGCTATTACACCGGGGAGCTGTTTTTT. This translates into CASRGFGAVSSYYTGELFF. Variable domain in full (rest from reference TRBV2 and TRBJ2-2): EPEVTQTPSHQVTQMGQEVILRCVPISNHLYFYWYRQILGQKVEFLVSFYNNEISEKSEIFDDQFSVERPDGSNFTLKIRSTKLEDSAMYFCASRGFGAVSSYYTGELFFGEGSRLTVL.